This is a list of T cell receptor beta chains from one sample in a study of T cells in Graves' hyperthyroidism and ophthalmopathy. TCRdb reprocessed the multiplex PCR reads via MiXCR and lists one record per CDR3 protein. The top ten hold 8.2% of the sample, which has about 560,000 distinct CDR3 sequences, about 45% seen once. Sequences were obtained from peripheral blood or thyroid tissue (not recorded which). These receptors came from a woman between 18 and 29 years old with Graves' hyperthyroidism. The CDR3 runs from the conserved cysteine through the conserved F or W. D genes are given only for firm matches. Some rows mark clone size as missing; the rest say once, few, many or name a class of expanded clone.

abundance	v_gene	d_gene	j_gene	CDR3aa	CDR3nt
.	TRBV15	.	TRBJ2-2	CATSSRETGELFF	TGTGCCACCAGCAGTCGAGAGACCGGGGAGCTGTTTTTT
few	TRBV2	.	TRBJ2-2	CASSEGDTGELFF	TGTGCCAGCAGTGAAGGAGACACCGGGGAGCTGTTTTTT
.	TRBV7-9	.	TRBJ1-5	CASSEALPTPNQPQHF	TGTGCCAGCAGTGAAGCGCTTCCCACCCCGAATCAGCCCCAGCATTTT
few	TRBV24-1	TRBD1	TRBJ2-5	CATSDPTGGETQYF	TGTGCCACCAGTGACCCGACAGGGGGGGAGACCCAGTACTTC
.	TRBV20-1	.	TRBJ1-1	CSLRDATEAFF	TGCAGTCTTAGGGACGCGACTGAAGCTTTCTTT
.	TRBV7-6	.	TRBJ2-2	CASRTVGHTEELFF	TGTGCCAGCAGAACGGTCGGGCACACCGAGGAGCTGTTTTTT
.	TRBV10-3	.	TRBJ1-3	CAISIRAGGGNTIYF	TGTGCCATCAGTATTCGAGCCGGGGGTGGAAATACCATATATTTT
once	TRBV20-1	.	TRBJ1-6	CSASRMGGDSPLHF	TGCAGTGCTAGCAGGATGGGGGGGGATTCACCCCTCCACTTT
once	TRBV10-3	.	TRBJ1-2	CATQAVAGTNYGYTF	TGTGCCACCCAGGCGGTGGCAGGGACTAACTATGGCTACACCTTC
many	TRBV6-2/TRBV6-3	.	TRBJ2-7	CASSFESYEQYF	TGTGCCAGCAGTTTTGAGAGCTACGAGCAGTACTTC
few	TRBV27	.	TRBJ1-2	CASSLSRGTGGYTF	TGTGCCAGCAGTTTATCGAGGGGCACAGGGGGCTACACCTTC
.	TRBV10-3	TRBD1	TRBJ2-5	CAISEQGVQEKLYF	TGTGCCATCAGTGAACAGGGGGTACAGGAAAAACTGTACTTC
.	TRBV10-3	TRBD2	TRBJ2-7	CASQTKREGYEQYF	TGTGCCAGCCAAACCAAGCGGGAGGGCTACGAGCAGTACTTC
.	TRBV11-2	TRBD1	TRBJ2-7	CASSLYRGASYEQYF	TGTGCCAGCAGCTTGTACAGGGGAGCCTCCTACGAGCAGTACTTC